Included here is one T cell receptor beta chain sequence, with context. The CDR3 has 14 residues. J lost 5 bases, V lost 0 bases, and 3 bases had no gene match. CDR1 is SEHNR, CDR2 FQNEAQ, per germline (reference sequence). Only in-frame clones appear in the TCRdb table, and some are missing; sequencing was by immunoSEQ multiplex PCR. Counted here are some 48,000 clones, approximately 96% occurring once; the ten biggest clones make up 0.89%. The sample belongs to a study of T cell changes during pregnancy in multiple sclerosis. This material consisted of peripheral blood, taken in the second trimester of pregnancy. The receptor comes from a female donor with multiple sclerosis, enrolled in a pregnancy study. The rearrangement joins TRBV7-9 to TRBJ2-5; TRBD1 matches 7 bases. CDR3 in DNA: TGTGCCAGCAGCTTAGCAGGGGGCTGGGAGACCCAGTACTTC. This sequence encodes CASSLAGGWETQYF.